Listed below are T cell receptor beta chains from one sample, sequenced in a study of T-cell memory formation after mild COVID-19. Using its own MiXCR run on the 5' RACE reads, TCRdb lists one record per CDR3 protein. In the table there are 350,000 or so distinct CDR3 sequences, 13% of which are singletons. Sequences were obtained from PBMCs or a T cell subset sorted from them (not recorded which). The receptors here all came from a young man who had mild COVID-19 (a few samples of this study predate the infection). Cell type and time point are not known. CDR3s include the opening cysteine and the closing phenylalanine or tryptophan. Each record gives: clone size, J gene, D gene, V gene, CDR3 DNA, CDR3 protein. A D gene is named only where the DNA matches it firmly. The size of a clone is reported for some rows only, either as once, few or many, or as a class for expanded clones.

abundance: few
j_gene: TRBJ1-2
d_gene: TRBD1
v_gene: TRBV4-1
CDR3nt: TGCGCCAGCAGCCAAGTCCGGGACAGGCGAAATGGCTACACCTTC
CDR3aa: CASSQVRDRRNGYTF

abundance: NA
j_gene: TRBJ2-7
d_gene: TRBD2
v_gene: TRBV3-1
CDR3nt: TGTGCCAGCAGCCTCGGACTAGTCTCCCACGAGCAGTACTTC
CDR3aa: CASSLGLVSHEQYF

abundance: many
j_gene: TRBJ1-5
d_gene: NA
v_gene: TRBV7-2
CDR3nt: TGTGCCAGCAGCTTAGTTCTGGGGTTGGGGCAGCCCCAGCATTTT
CDR3aa: CASSLVLGLGQPQHF

abundance: NA
j_gene: TRBJ1-1
d_gene: NA
v_gene: TRBV12-2
CDR3nt: TGTGCAAGTCGCTTACGCGGAGGCAGGGGAAAGCTGAACACAGAAGCTTTCTTT
CDR3aa: CASRLRGGRGKLNTEAFF

abundance: few
j_gene: TRBJ1-1
d_gene: NA
v_gene: TRBV6-5
CDR3nt: TGTGCCAGCAGTTACAAGCACGGTACTGAAGCTTTCTTT
CDR3aa: CASSYKHGTEAFF

abundance: few
j_gene: TRBJ2-5
d_gene: NA
v_gene: TRBV24-1
CDR3nt: TGTGCCACCAGTGATTTGCAGCAGGGGCGAGAGACCCAGTACTTC
CDR3aa: CATSDLQQGRETQYF

abundance: NA
j_gene: TRBJ1-1
d_gene: NA
v_gene: TRBV19
CDR3nt: TGTGCCAGTAGGATCTTGACTGAAGCTTTCTTT
CDR3aa: CASRILTEAFF

abundance: many
j_gene: TRBJ2-1
d_gene: TRBD2
v_gene: TRBV5-1
CDR3nt: TGCGCCAGCAGCACGGGGACTAGCGGGGGAAATGAGCAGTTCTTC
CDR3aa: CASSTGTSGGNEQFF

abundance: few
j_gene: TRBJ1-5
d_gene: NA
v_gene: TRBV20-1
CDR3nt: TGCAGTGCGGGGCATAGCAATCAGCCCCAGCATTTT
CDR3aa: CSAGHSNQPQHF

abundance: NA
j_gene: TRBJ1-1
d_gene: NA
v_gene: TRBV27
CDR3nt: TGTGCCAGCAGTTTTCTTCCTACAGGGATAGGTTTCACTGAAGCTTTCTTT
CDR3aa: CASSFLPTGIGFTEAFF